The T cell receptor beta chain under discussion was sequenced for a study of CD4 T cells in relation to SARS-CoV-2 and coronaviruses. The method was immunoSEQ multiplex PCR; TCRdb's version includes in-frame clones alone and lacks a portion of them. The repertoire holds more than 55,000 clones, with 86% as singletons. The unexposed donors gave CD4+ T cells in about 2010-2019, prior to COVID-19. The TCR originated in a human donor in good health. The specimen sequenced was memory CD4+ T cells from PBMCs.

CDR3 sequence: CASRAQGGNTQYF. CDR3 nucleotide sequence: TGTGCCAGCAGGGCACAGGGGGGGAATACGCAGTATTTT. V and J are TRBV28 and TRBJ2-3, with D maybe TRBD1 (8 bases). The CDR3 has 13 residues. Germline CDR1 reads MDHEN; CDR2 reads SYDVKM. Trimming pared 6 bases from V and 7 bases from J, leaving 14 bases between.